This is a list of T cell receptor beta chains from one sample in a study of blood T cells in healthy people across ages. TCRdb recomputed calls from the 5' RACE reads with MiXCR, one row per CDR3 protein. Here the sample spans 550,000 to 700,000 distinct CDR3 sequences, 25% to 30% being singletons. Sequenced sample: blood. Every receptor here comes from a woman in her 70s in good health. The CDR3 runs from the conserved cysteine through the conserved F or W. D genes are given only for firm matches. Size is stated for part of the rows, as once, few or many counts, or as a class when the clone is expanded.

v_gene	d_gene	j_gene	abundance	CDR3aa	CDR3nt
TRBV7-2	NA	TRBJ2-5	NA	CASSLNWARQPLF	TGTGCCAGCAGCTTAAATTGGGCGCGGCAGCCCCTCTTC
TRBV7-2	NA	TRBJ2-1	few	CASSLSFSDEQFF	TGTGCCAGCAGCTTGAGCTTTTCGGATGAGCAGTTCTTC
TRBV6-1	NA	TRBJ1-2	NA	CASTPLGRGYTF	TGTGCCAGCACTCCTTTAGGGAGAGGCTACACCTTC
TRBV7-2	TRBD1	TRBJ2-7	NA	CASSLVSGQGAYEQYF	TGTGCCAGCAGCTTAGTGTCTGGACAGGGGGCCTACGAGCAGTACTTC
TRBV7-8	TRBD1	TRBJ2-7	NA	CASSLAAGTAYEQYF	TGTGCCAGCAGCTTAGCGGCCGGGACAGCTTACGAGCAGTACTTC
TRBV7-2	NA	TRBJ2-7	NA	CASTPRQESSYEQYF	TGTGCCAGCACCCCAAGGCAGGAGAGCTCCTACGAGCAGTACTTC
TRBV29-1	NA	TRBJ1-3	few	CSGQSSGNTIYF	TGCAGCGGACAGAGCTCTGGAAACACCATATATTTT
TRBV4-3	NA	TRBJ2-1	NA	CASSQVRTAHNEQFF	TGCGCCAGCAGCCAAGTACGGACCGCTCACAATGAGCAGTTCTTC
TRBV7-2	TRBD2	TRBJ2-1	few	CASSLKRGGLHNEQFF	TGTGCCAGCAGCTTAAAGCGGGGGGGTCTTCACAATGAGCAGTTCTTC
TRBV5-1	TRBD1	TRBJ1-4	NA	CASSYVRTGSTPATNEKLFF	TGCGCCAGCAGCTACGTTCGGACAGGGTCGACTCCTGCAACTAATGAAAAACTGTTTTTT